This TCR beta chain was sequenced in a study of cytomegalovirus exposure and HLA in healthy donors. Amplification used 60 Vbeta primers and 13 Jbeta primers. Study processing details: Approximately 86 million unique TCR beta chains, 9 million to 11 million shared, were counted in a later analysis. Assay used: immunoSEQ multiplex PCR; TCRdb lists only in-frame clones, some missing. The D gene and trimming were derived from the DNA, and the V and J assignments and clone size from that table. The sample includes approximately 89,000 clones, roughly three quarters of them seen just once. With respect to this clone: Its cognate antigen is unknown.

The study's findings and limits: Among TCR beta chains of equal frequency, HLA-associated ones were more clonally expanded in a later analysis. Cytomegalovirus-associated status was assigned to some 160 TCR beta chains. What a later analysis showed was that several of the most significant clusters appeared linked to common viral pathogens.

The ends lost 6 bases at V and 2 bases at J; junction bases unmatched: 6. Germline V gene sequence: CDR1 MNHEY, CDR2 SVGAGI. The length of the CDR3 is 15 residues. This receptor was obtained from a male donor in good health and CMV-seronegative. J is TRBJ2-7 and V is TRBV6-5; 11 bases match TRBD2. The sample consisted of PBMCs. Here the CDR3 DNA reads TGTGCCAGCAGGGAACTAGCGGGAGACCCCTACGAGCAGTACTTC. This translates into CASRELAGDPYEQYF.